The clone carrying this T cell receptor (beta chain) has ten or more counts. Its antigen is still unknown. It was with unique molecular identifiers that the TCRbeta library was prepared. MiXCR, applied by TCRdb to the PCR reads, yields one record per CDR3 protein. Among about 200,000 distinct CDR3 sequences listed, approximately 6.3% were seen once. This sample was taken from a study of T-cell reconstitution after alpha-beta-depleted transplantation in children. Study-wide points: From newly produced T cells came most of the T-cell counts and diversity one year after transplant. Surviving recipient T cells and thymic progenitors produced the high day-60 TCRbeta diversity seen in some patients. As was reported, about two months after transplant, alpha-beta T cells came from several hundred expanded graft clones.

The CDR3 extends over 15 amino acids. Germline-derived CDR1 and CDR2 are DFQATT and SNEGSKA (reference sequence). V was clipped by 0 bases and J by 8 bases, with 17 bases between them. This clonotype originated in a boy under 10 years old with acute lymphoblastic leukemia, due to receive a stem cell transplant. Material: PBMCs, obtained before TCRalphabeta/CD19-depleted stem cell transplant. The rearrangement uses TRBV20-1 and TRBJ1-5, with D perhaps TRBD1 (6 bases). The CDR3 nucleotides read TGCAGTGCTAGAGACCCGACAGGTCCGATAGAGCCCCAGCATTTT. Translated: CSARDPTGPIEPQHF.